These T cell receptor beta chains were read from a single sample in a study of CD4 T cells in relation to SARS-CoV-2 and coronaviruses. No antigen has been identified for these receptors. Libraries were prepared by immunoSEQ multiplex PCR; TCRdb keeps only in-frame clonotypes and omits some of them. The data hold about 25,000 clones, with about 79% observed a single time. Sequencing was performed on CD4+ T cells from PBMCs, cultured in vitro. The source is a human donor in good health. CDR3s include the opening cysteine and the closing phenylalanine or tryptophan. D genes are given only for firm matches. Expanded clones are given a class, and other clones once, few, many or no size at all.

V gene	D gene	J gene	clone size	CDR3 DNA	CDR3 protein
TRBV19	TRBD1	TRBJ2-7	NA	TGTGCCAGTAGTTCTCCGGGACAGACCTACGAGCAGTACTTC	CASSSPGQTYEQYF
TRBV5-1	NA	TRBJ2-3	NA	TGCGCCAGCAGCTGGGCGGCTTCGGATACGCAGTATTTT	CASSWAASDTQYF
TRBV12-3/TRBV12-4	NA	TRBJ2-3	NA	TGTGCCAGCAGCTTGTATACAGATACGCAGTATTTT	CASSLYTDTQYF
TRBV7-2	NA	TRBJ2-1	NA	TGTGCCAGCAGCTTAGCGCATGGCCCATACAATGAGCAGTTCTTC	CASSLAHGPYNEQFF
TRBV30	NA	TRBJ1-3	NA	TGTGCCTGGAGTCGGGACTCTGGAAACACCATATATTTT	CAWSRDSGNTIYF
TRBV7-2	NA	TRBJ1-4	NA	TGTGCCAGCAGCTTACGGGGGGATAATGAAAAACTGTTTTTT	CASSLRGDNEKLFF
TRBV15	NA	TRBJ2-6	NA	TGTGCCACCAGCAGAGATAACTCTGGGGCCAACGTCCTGACTTTC	CATSRDNSGANVLTF
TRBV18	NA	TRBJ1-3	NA	TGTGCCAGCTCACAAAGACAGGATCTCTCTGGAAACACCATATATTTT	CASSQRQDLSGNTIYF
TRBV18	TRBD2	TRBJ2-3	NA	TGTGCCAGCTCACGATCTAGCGGGGGGCGCACAGATACGCAGTATTTT	CASSRSSGGRTDTQYF
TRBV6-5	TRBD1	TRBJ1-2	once	TGTGCCAGCACTGCAGGGGGCTGGCTTGGCTACACCTTC	CASTAGGWLGYTF
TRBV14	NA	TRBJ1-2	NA	TGTGCCAGCAGCCAACCAAAGGACGGAGAATATAACTATGGCTACACCTTC	CASSQPKDGEYNYGYTF
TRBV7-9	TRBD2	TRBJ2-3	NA	TGTGCCAGCAGCTTAGTATCGCTAGCGGCTAGCACAGATACGCAGTATTTT	CASSLVSLAASTDTQYF
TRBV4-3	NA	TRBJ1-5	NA	TGCGCCAGCAGCCAGGTCCGGGACAGCAATCAGCCCCAGCATTTT	CASSQVRDSNQPQHF
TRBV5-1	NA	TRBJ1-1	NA	TGCGCCAGCAGCTTGGTGGTGGGGAATGAAGCTTTCTTT	CASSLVVGNEAFF
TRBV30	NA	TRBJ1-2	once	TGTGCCTGGAGGAACTATGGCTACACCTTC	CAWRNYGYTF
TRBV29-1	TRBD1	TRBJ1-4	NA	TGCAGCGTTGAAGACGGCAGGGGGCCAAAACTGTTTTTT	CSVEDGRGPKLFF
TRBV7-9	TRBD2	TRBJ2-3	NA	TGTGCCAGCAGCCCAAGCGGGGGCACAGATACGCAGTATTTT	CASSPSGGTDTQYF
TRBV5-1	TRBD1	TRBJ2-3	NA	TGCGCCAGCAGCTTGGCGGCCCAGGGGGCAACAGATACGCAGTATTTT	CASSLAAQGATDTQYF
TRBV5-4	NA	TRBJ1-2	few	TGTGCCAGCAGCTTATCAGGGACTAACTATGGCTACACCTTC	CASSLSGTNYGYTF
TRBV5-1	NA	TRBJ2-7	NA	TGCGCCAGCAGCTTGGAGACAGCCTCCTACGAGCAGTACTTC	CASSLETASYEQYF
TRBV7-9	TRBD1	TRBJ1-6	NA	TGTGCCACACAACCGGGACAGAACATCTCACCCCTCCACTTT	CATQPGQNISPLHF
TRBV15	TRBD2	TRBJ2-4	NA	TGTGCCACCAGCAGGGACCGGGAGGGCATTCAGTACTTC	CATSRDREGIQYF
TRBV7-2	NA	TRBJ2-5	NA	TGTGCCAGCAGCACGGCTCGCGGGGCGGGGGAGACCCAGTACTTC	CASSTARGAGETQYF
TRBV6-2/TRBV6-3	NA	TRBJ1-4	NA	TGTGCCAGCAGTTACTTGGGAGGGAACGGAAAACTGTTTTTT	CASSYLGGNGKLFF
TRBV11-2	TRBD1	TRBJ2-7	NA	TGTGCCAGCAGGCCCCCGGGCAGGGGGCGATTCCACGAGCAGTACTTC	CASRPPGRGRFHEQYF
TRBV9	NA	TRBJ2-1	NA	TGTGCCAGCAGCGTAGACTCCAATGAGCAGTTCTTC	CASSVDSNEQFF
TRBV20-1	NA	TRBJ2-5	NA	TGCAGTGCTAGTAGGGGTAGCGGTCAAGAGACCCAGTACTTC	CSASRGSGQETQYF
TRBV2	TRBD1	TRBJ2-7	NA	TGTGCCAGCAAAAGTGCCGGGACAGGGTTCCACGAGCAGTACTTC	CASKSAGTGFHEQYF
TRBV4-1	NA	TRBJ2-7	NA	TGCGCCAGCAGCGACCGGGGGAGGTGGGCCTACGAGCAGTACTTC	CASSDRGRWAYEQYF
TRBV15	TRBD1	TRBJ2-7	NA	TGTGCCACCAGCATTTACAGGGGTAGCTCCTACGAGCAGTACTTC	CATSIYRGSSYEQYF
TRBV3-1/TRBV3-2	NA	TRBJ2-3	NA	TGTGCCAGCAGCCAAAAGGGCATTACAACTTTTAGCACAGATACGCAGTATTTT	CASSQKGITTFSTDTQYF
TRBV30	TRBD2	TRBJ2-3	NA	TGTGCCTGGAGTACGGGACTAGCGGGGAGCACAGATACGCAGTATTTT	CAWSTGLAGSTDTQYF
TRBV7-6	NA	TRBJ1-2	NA	TGTGCCAGCAGCGCCCTCCGGGGGGAAAATGGCTACACCTTC	CASSALRGENGYTF
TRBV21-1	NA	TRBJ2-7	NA	TGTGCCAGCAGCAACAAACAGGGTAGCCCCATATCCTACGAGCAGTACTTC	CASSNKQGSPISYEQYF
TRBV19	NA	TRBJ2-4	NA	TGTGCCAGTAGTATAAGGACAAGTGACAAAAACATTCAGTACTTC	CASSIRTSDKNIQYF
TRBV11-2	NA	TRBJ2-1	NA	TGTGCCAGCAGCTTCACCTCCAGGAATGAGCAGTTCTTC	CASSFTSRNEQFF
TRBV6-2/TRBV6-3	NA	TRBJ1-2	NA	TGTGCCAGCAGTTACTCGGCCGGGGCGTACGGCTACACCTTC	CASSYSAGAYGYTF
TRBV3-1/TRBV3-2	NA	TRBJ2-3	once	TGTGCCAGCAGCCAAGGTCTTGCCACAGATACGCAGTATTTT	CASSQGLATDTQYF
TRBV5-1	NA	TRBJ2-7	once	TGCGCCAGCAGCTTGGCCTTTGCGGGTCTTTCTAAGCAGTACTTC	CASSLAFAGLSKQYF
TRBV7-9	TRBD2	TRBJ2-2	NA	TGTGCCAGCAGCTTGGGGAAGCGGGGGCCCGTAGGGGAGCTGTTTTTT	CASSLGKRGPVGELFF
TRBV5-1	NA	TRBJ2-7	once	TGCGCCAGCACCGCGGGGGGGGACAGGGGTAGGTACGAGCAGTACTTC	CASTAGGDRGRYEQYF
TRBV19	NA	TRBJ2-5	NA	TGTGCCAGCCGTGGGCAGCACATGTCGCAAGAGACCCAGTACTTC	CASRGQHMSQETQYF
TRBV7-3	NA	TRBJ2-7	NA	TGTGCCAGCAGCTTAAACGGGGGGTTAGGGGGCGAGCAGTACTTC	CASSLNGGLGGEQYF
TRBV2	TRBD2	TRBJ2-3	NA	TGTGCCAGCCGGAGGGTGGCGGGGGGGCGTCCAGATACGCAGTATTTT	CASRRVAGGRPDTQYF
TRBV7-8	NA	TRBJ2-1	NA	TGTGCCAGCAGCTTCCCAGGGGAGGGGTACAATGAGCAGTTCTTC	CASSFPGEGYNEQFF
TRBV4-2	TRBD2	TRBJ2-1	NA	TGTGCCAGCAGCCCCCGTCGGTGGGGGAGGGTTGGGGATGAGCAGTTCTTC	CASSPRRWGRVGDEQFF
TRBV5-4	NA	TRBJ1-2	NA	TGTGCCAGCAGCTTGGGACCCTATGGCTACACCTTC	CASSLGPYGYTF
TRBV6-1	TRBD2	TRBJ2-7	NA	TGTGCCAGCAGTGCAGGGACTAGCGGGGGATCCTACGAGCAGTACTTC	CASSAGTSGGSYEQYF
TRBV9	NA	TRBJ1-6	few	TGTGCCAGCAGCGTAGCTGGTGACACTAATTCACCCCTCCACTTT	CASSVAGDTNSPLHF
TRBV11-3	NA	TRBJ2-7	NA	TGTGCCAGCAGCTTAGGAAGGGGAAACTACGAGCAGTACTTC	CASSLGRGNYEQYF
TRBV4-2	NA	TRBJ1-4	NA	TGTGCCAGCAGCCGGGCCCGGGGAGGCCGAGGTGAAAAACTGTTTTTT	CASSRARGGRGEKLFF
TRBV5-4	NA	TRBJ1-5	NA	TGTGCCAGCAGCTCCTACCCGGCGGGCAATCAGCCCCAGCATTTT	CASSSYPAGNQPQHF
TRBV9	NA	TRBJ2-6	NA	TGTGCCAGCTATGGTTCGCAGGGGTCCTCTGGGGCCAACGTCCTGACTTTC	CASYGSQGSSGANVLTF